This T cell receptor (beta chain) was sequenced for a study of blood T cell repertoires in COVID-19. Study summary: Spain, Italy and the United States supplied samples that represented acute and convalescent COVID-19. T cells, B-cell-depleted T cells, or PBMCs supplied cDNA or gDNA.

In the original analysis: Amplification from reference gene primers served as the basis for estimated nucleated cell counts. The assay was immunoSEQ multiplex PCR, and TCRdb's table has in-frame clones only and misses some. V, J and clone size were drawn from that table, and D and trimming were deduced from the DNA. The sample contains tens of thousands of clones, roughly 88% of which appear only once. This CDR3 region has 12 residues. Germline-derived CDR1 and CDR2 are SQVTM and ANQGSEA. The V end lost 1 base, the J end lost 5 bases, and 8 bases lay between the germline ends. Seattle patient enrollment occurred during active infection, with longitudinal follow-up thereafter.

The chain joins TRBV29-1 to TRBJ1-1, with D unresolved. The receptor was isolated from a woman aged 55-69 years with COVID-19, enrolled during active disease. The sequencing input was peripheral blood. The CDR3 DNA reads TGCAGCGTTGAAGCGGTCGGGACTGAAGCTTTCTTT. Its protein is CSVEAVGTEAFF.